These T cell receptor beta chains were read from a single sample in a study of T cell responses to AZD1222 COVID-19 vaccine. Clones were read by immunoSEQ multiplex PCR, and TCRdb kept only the in-frame ones, dropping some. Among 120,000 to 150,000 clones listed, 85% to 95% were seen once. Sample: peripheral blood, taken on day 0 of MenACWY control vaccination. These receptors originate from an adult in good health. Both conserved end residues are part of each CDR3. D genes are given only for firm matches. The size of a clone is reported for some rows only, either as once, few or many, or as a class for expanded clones.

v_gene	len	d_gene	abundance	j_gene	CDR3aa	CDR3nt
TRBV19	13	.	.	TRBJ1-3	CASSVSSGNTIYF	TGTGCCAGTAGCGTCAGCTCTGGAAACACCATATATTTT
TRBV3-1/TRBV3-2	14	.	.	TRBJ1-3	CASSQQSSGNTIYF	TGTGCCAGCAGCCAACAAAGCTCTGGAAACACCATATATTTT
TRBV3-1/TRBV3-2	11	.	.	TRBJ2-3	CASSSTDTQYF	TGTGCCAGCAGCAGCACAGATACGCAGTATTTT
TRBV5-5	15	.	.	TRBJ2-7	CASSLGAAQSYEQYF	TGTGCCAGCAGCTTGGGGGCTGCACAATCCTACGAGCAGTACTTC
TRBV19	15	TRBD1	.	TRBJ1-1	CASSIVGQVNTEAFF	TGTGCCAGTAGTATAGTGGGACAGGTGAACACTGAAGCTTTCTTT
TRBV24-1	13	.	.	TRBJ1-1	CATSDYDSTEAFF	TGTGCCACCAGTGATTACGACAGCACTGAAGCTTTCTTT
TRBV9	15	TRBD2	.	TRBJ2-1	CASSASGSSYNEQFF	TGTGCCAGCAGCGCCAGCGGGAGCTCCTACAATGAGCAGTTCTTC
TRBV7-9	12	.	.	TRBJ2-3	CASSERPDTQYF	TGTGCCAGCAGCGAACGCCCGGATACGCAGTATTTT
TRBV5-1	13	.	.	TRBJ2-7	CASSKGGYYEQYF	TGCGCCAGCTCAAAAGGGGGGTATTACGAGCAGTACTTC
TRBV23-1	16	.	.	TRBJ1-5	CASSQCRRYSNQPQHF	TGCGCCAGCAGTCAATGTCGGAGGTATAGCAATCAGCCCCAGCATTTT
TRBV16	12	.	.	TRBJ1-1	CASSQALTEAFF	TGTGCCAGCAGCCAAGCGTTAACTGAAGCTTTCTTT
TRBV28	13	TRBD1	.	TRBJ2-6	CAAQGTGANVLTF	TGTGCCGCACAGGGGACTGGGGCCAACGTCCTGACTTTC
TRBV5-5	14	.	.	TRBJ2-7	CASSWGWRGNEQYF	TGTGCCAGCAGCTGGGGGTGGAGGGGGAACGAGCAGTACTTC
TRBV5-4	14	.	.	TRBJ1-2	CASRLPGTGRGYTF	TGTGCCAGCAGACTGCCAGGGACGGGAAGGGGCTACACCTTC
TRBV2	13	.	.	TRBJ1-1	CASSGQGRTEAFF	TGTGCCAGCAGTGGGCAGGGGAGGACTGAAGCTTTCTTT
TRBV3-1/TRBV3-2	15	TRBD1	.	TRBJ1-4	CASSQNRGLVEKLFF	TGTGCCAGCAGCCAAAACAGGGGGCTTGTTGAAAAACTGTTTTTT
TRBV29-1	12	TRBD1	.	TRBJ1-1	CSVERTGAGAFF	TGCAGCGTTGAGAGGACAGGGGCTGGCGCTTTCTTT
TRBV30	14	TRBD1	.	TRBJ1-2	CAWSAWTGHYGYTF	TGTGCCTGGAGTGCTTGGACAGGGCACTATGGCTACACCTTC
TRBV5-1	16	.	.	TRBJ2-6	CASSLALVSGANVLTF	TGCGCCAGCAGCTTGGCCCTGGTCTCTGGGGCCAACGTCCTGACTTTC
TRBV5-4	11	.	few	TRBJ2-1	CASSIAVEQFF	TGTGCCAGCAGCATAGCAGTTGAGCAGTTCTTC
TRBV9	18	.	.	TRBJ2-6	CASSVAAGRVSGANVLTF	TGTGCCAGCAGCGTAGCGGCCGGGCGGGTCTCTGGGGCCAACGTCCTGACTTTC
TRBV11-2	14	TRBD1	.	TRBJ1-3	CATQSTGAGNTIYF	TGTGCCACCCAGTCGACAGGGGCTGGAAACACCATATATTTT
TRBV7-8	15	TRBD1	.	TRBJ1-2	CASSRTGQGIYGYTF	TGTGCCAGCAGCCGGACGGGACAGGGGATCTATGGCTACACCTTC
TRBV10-3	12	.	.	TRBJ2-7	CASGSGGGEQYF	TGTGCCTCTGGCTCCGGAGGGGGTGAGCAGTACTTC
TRBV5-1	15	TRBD2	.	TRBJ2-7	CASSLRTSGTYEQYF	TGCGCCAGCAGCTTAAGGACTAGCGGGACCTACGAGCAGTACTTC